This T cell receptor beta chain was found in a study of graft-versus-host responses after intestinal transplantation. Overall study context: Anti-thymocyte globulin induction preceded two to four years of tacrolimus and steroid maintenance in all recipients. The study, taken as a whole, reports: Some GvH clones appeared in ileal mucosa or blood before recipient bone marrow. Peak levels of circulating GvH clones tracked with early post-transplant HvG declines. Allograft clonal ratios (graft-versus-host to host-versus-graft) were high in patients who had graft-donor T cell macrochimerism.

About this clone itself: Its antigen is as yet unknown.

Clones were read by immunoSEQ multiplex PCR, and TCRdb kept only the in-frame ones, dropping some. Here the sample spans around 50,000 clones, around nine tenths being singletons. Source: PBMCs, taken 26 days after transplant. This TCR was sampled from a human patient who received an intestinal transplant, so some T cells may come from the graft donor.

The DNA of the CDR3 is TGTGCCAGCAGTGAAGGGGGCAATTTCTACGGCAATCAGCCCCAGCATTTT. It yields the protein CASSEGGNFYGNQPQHF. The chain uses TRBV6-1 and TRBJ1-5; TRBD1 is a possible D gene (5 bases). This CDR3 comprises 17 residues. Per the germline V gene, CDR1 is MNHNS and CDR2 is SASEGT. Trimming took off 1 base at V and 2 bases at J, with 15 bases between the two ends.